This T cell receptor beta chain was recorded in a study of cytomegalovirus exposure and HLA in healthy donors. It was with 60 Vbeta and 13 Jbeta primers that the PCR ran. In the study's own analysis: Unique TCR beta chains numbered around 80 million in a later analysis, with around 11 million shared. Clones were read by immunoSEQ multiplex PCR, and TCRdb kept only the in-frame ones, dropping some. V and J calls and clone size follow that table, whereas D and trimming were derived from the DNA. Found here are some 140,000 clones, roughly 73% of them singletons; the top ten hold 1.3%. This clone was counted a few times. Its antigen is unknown. General study results and limits: A highly shared variant cluster was judged a likely technical artifact. Usually a TCR sequence was rare, but some public TCRs were found in many donors. A previous analysis found most TCR beta V segments productive roughly 87% or roughly 30% of the time.

V lost 8 bases and J lost 5, with 18 bases in between. CDR3 length: 14 residues. From germline, CDR1 is SNHLY and CDR2 FYNNEI. Sequencing was performed on PBMCs. The sequence was obtained from a woman aged 40 to 49 in good health and CMV-seronegative. The V gene is TRBV2, the J gene TRBJ1-2; D gene uncertain. The CDR3 sequence is CASHLAPRPYGYTF. The CDR3 nucleotides read TGTGCCAGCCATCTCGCCCCTAGGCCTTATGGCTACACCTTC.